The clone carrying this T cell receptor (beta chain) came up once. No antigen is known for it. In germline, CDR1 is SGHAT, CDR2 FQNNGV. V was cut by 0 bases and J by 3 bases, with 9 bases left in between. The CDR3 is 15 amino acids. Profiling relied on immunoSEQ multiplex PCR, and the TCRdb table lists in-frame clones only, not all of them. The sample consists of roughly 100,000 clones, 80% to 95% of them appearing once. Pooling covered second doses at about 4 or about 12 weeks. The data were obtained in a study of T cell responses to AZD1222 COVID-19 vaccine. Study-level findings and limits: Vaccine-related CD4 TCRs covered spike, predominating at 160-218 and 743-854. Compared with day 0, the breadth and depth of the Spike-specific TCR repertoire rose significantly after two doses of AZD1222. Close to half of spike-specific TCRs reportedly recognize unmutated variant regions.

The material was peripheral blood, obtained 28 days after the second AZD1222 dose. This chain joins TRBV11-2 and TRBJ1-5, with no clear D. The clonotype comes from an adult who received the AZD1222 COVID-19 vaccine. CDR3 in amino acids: CASSLDVGHNQPQHF. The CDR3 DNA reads TGTGCCAGCAGCTTAGATGTAGGGCACAATCAGCCCCAGCATTTT.